Listed below are T cell receptor beta chains from one sample, sequenced in a study of cytomegalovirus exposure and HLA in healthy donors. Some clones are missing from TCRdb's copy, which holds only in-frame ones; the method was immunoSEQ multiplex PCR. There are 95,000 to 150,000 clones in the sample; roughly 80% occur only once, and 3.5% to 4.5% lies in the top ten. Input material: PBMCs. These receptors came from a man in his late teens or twenties in good health and CMV-seropositive. Both conserved end residues are part of each CDR3. Each record gives: J gene, V gene, CDR3 protein.

J gene: TRBJ2-5; V gene: TRBV7-6; CDR3 protein: CASSVPLETQYF
J gene: TRBJ2-5; V gene: TRBV5-4; CDR3 protein: CASSSHGGEETQYF
J gene: TRBJ1-4; V gene: TRBV4-1; CDR3 protein: CASSQDSANEKLFF
J gene: TRBJ1-4; V gene: TRBV9; CDR3 protein: CASSPRHSTNEKLFF
J gene: TRBJ1-3; V gene: TRBV5-4; CDR3 protein: CASSLGQGASGNTIYF
J gene: TRBJ1-6; V gene: TRBV30; CDR3 protein: CAWSGGGGSPLHF
J gene: TRBJ2-2; V gene: TRBV5-1; CDR3 protein: CASTIRLAANTGELFF
J gene: TRBJ1-2; V gene: TRBV12-2; CDR3 protein: CASRVDGYTF
J gene: TRBJ1-6; V gene: TRBV27; CDR3 protein: CASSLIRGWSPLHF
J gene: TRBJ2-5; V gene: TRBV11-2; CDR3 protein: CASSIDNQETQYF
J gene: TRBJ1-5; V gene: TRBV11-2; CDR3 protein: CASSLAGEPNQPQHF
J gene: TRBJ2-3; V gene: TRBV9; CDR3 protein: CASSVVSTSTDTQYF
J gene: TRBJ1-1; V gene: TRBV27; CDR3 protein: CASSLRENTEAFF
J gene: NA; V gene: TRBV5-1; CDR3 protein: CASSLPTRNSENSYEQYF
J gene: TRBJ2-5; V gene: TRBV30; CDR3 protein: CAWSVLAGMETQYF
J gene: TRBJ1-1; V gene: TRBV27; CDR3 protein: CASKGQGAGATEAFF
J gene: TRBJ2-5; V gene: TRBV5-1; CDR3 protein: CASSLVLAGPETQYF
J gene: TRBJ1-4; V gene: TRBV19; CDR3 protein: CASSTGTSGEKLFF
J gene: TRBJ2-7; V gene: TRBV27; CDR3 protein: CASSQTRGASTTYEQYF
J gene: TRBJ1-3; V gene: TRBV19; CDR3 protein: CASSIRTPYSGNTIYF
J gene: TRBJ2-3; V gene: TRBV5-1; CDR3 protein: CASSLGGADTQYF
J gene: TRBJ2-1; V gene: TRBV4-1; CDR3 protein: CASSQVGPSAGYNEQFF
J gene: TRBJ1-3; V gene: TRBV30; CDR3 protein: CAWSQTGTGNTIYF
J gene: TRBJ2-3; V gene: TRBV7-9; CDR3 protein: CASSFGLAGGTDTQYF
J gene: TRBJ1-2; V gene: TRBV19; CDR3 protein: CASSGQGDDYGYTF